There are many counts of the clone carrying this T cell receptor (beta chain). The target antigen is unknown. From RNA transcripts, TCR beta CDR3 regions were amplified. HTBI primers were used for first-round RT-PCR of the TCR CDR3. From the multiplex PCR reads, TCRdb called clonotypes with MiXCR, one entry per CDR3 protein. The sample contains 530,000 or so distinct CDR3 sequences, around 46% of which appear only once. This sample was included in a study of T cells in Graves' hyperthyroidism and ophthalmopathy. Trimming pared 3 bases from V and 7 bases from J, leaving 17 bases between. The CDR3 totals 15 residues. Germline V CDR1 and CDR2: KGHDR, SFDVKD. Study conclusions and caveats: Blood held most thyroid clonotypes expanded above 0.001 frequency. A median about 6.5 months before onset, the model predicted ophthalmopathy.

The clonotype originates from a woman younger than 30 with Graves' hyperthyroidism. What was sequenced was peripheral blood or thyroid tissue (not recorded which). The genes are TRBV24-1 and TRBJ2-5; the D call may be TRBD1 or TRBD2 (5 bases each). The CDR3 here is CATSDPSREGGTQYF. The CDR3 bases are TGTGCCACCAGTGATCCCTCCAGGGAAGGAGGGACCCAGTACTTC.